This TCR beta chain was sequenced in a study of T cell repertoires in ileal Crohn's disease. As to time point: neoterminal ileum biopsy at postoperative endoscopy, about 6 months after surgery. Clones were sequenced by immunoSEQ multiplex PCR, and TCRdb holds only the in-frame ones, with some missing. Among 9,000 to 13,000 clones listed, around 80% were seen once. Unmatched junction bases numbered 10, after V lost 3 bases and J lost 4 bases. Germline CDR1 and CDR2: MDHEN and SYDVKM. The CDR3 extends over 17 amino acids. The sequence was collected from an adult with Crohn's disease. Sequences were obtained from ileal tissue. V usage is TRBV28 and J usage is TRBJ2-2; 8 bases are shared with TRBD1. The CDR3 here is CASSFWAGTGGTGELFF. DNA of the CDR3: TGTGCCAGCAGTTTTTGGGCCGGGACAGGTGGCACCGGGGAGCTGTTTTTT.